This record concerns one T cell receptor beta chain sequence. The data were obtained in a study of blood T cell repertoires in COVID-19. The overall study: Sites across the United States, Italy and Spain contributed samples from acute and convalescent COVID-19. T cells, B-cell-depleted T cells, or PBMCs supplied cDNA or gDNA.

The CDR3 is 17 residues long. Germline V gene lookup returns CDR1 LGHNT and CDR2 FRNRAP. V lost 5 bases and J lost 9; bases outside the gene matches: 15. Source study methods: Reference gene primer amplification in the assay estimated nucleated cell counts. Profiled with immunoSEQ multiplex PCR; TCRdb holds only in-frame clones, not every one. That table is the source of V, J and clone size, and D and trimming were worked out from the DNA. Of approximately 39,000 clones listed, approximately 96% are singletons. This sequence was found in a human donor with active COVID-19. The donor label of this sample is uncertain. The sequenced sample was peripheral blood. The chain couples TRBV12-5 to TRBJ2-1, with 11 bases lining up with TRBD1. The CDR3 here is CASGDGTGGFIYSEQFF. The CDR3 DNA reads as TGTGCTAGTGGTGACGGGACAGGGGGATTTATTTATAGTGAGCAGTTCTTC.